This T cell receptor beta chain was identified during a study of blood T cell repertoires in COVID-19. Study in general: PBMCs, B-cell-depleted T cells, or T cells were the source of the cDNA or gDNA that made up the material.

The length of the CDR3 is 14 residues. Germline values: CDR1 GTSNPN, CDR2 SVGIG (reference sequence). Losses at the gene ends were 6 bases for V and 7 bases for J; bases not matched to a gene: 11. Per the original data handling: Reference gene primers were amplified, and this amplification served to estimate nucleated cell counts. Assay used: immunoSEQ multiplex PCR; TCRdb lists only in-frame clones, some missing. For V, J and clone size, that table is used; D and trimming come from the DNA. This sample yields approximately 190,000 clones, of which about 80% are seen a single time; around an eighth belongs to the top ten.

J is TRBJ1-4 and V is TRBV30; 7 positions match TRBD1. The receptor's source is a man younger than 45 with active or convalescent COVID-19. The source material was peripheral blood. CDR3 protein: CACTTRGVREKLFF. CDR3 DNA sequence: TGTGCCTGCACTACCAGGGGGGTTCGTGAAAAACTGTTTTTT.